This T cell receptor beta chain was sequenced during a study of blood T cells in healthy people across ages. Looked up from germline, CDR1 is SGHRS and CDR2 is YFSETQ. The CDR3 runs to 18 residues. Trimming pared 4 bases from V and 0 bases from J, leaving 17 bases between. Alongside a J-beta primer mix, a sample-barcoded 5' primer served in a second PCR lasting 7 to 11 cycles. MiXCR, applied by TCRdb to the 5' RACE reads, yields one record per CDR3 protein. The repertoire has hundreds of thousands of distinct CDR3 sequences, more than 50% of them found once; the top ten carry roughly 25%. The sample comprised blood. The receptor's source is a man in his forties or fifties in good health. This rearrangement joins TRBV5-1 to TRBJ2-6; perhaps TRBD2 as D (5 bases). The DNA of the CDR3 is TGCGCCAGCAGCCTTGGTGAGGGCGTGTTCTCTGGGGCCAACGTCCTGACTTTC. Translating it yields CASSLGEGVFSGANVLTF.